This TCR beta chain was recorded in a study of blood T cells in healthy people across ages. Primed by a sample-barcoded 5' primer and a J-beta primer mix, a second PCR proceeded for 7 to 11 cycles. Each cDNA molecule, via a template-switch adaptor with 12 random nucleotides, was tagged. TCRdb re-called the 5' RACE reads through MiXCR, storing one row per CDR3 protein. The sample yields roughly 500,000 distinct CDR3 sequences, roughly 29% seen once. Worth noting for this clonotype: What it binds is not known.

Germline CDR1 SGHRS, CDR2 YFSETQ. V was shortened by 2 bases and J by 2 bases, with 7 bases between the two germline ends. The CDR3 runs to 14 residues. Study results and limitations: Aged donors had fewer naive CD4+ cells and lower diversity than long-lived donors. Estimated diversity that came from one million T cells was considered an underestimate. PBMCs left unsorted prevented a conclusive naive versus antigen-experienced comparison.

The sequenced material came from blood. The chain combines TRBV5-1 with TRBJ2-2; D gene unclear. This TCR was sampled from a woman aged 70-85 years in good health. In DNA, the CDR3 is TGCGCCAGCAGCTTCGCTAGTAACACCGGGGAGCTGTTTTTT. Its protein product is CASSFASNTGELFF.